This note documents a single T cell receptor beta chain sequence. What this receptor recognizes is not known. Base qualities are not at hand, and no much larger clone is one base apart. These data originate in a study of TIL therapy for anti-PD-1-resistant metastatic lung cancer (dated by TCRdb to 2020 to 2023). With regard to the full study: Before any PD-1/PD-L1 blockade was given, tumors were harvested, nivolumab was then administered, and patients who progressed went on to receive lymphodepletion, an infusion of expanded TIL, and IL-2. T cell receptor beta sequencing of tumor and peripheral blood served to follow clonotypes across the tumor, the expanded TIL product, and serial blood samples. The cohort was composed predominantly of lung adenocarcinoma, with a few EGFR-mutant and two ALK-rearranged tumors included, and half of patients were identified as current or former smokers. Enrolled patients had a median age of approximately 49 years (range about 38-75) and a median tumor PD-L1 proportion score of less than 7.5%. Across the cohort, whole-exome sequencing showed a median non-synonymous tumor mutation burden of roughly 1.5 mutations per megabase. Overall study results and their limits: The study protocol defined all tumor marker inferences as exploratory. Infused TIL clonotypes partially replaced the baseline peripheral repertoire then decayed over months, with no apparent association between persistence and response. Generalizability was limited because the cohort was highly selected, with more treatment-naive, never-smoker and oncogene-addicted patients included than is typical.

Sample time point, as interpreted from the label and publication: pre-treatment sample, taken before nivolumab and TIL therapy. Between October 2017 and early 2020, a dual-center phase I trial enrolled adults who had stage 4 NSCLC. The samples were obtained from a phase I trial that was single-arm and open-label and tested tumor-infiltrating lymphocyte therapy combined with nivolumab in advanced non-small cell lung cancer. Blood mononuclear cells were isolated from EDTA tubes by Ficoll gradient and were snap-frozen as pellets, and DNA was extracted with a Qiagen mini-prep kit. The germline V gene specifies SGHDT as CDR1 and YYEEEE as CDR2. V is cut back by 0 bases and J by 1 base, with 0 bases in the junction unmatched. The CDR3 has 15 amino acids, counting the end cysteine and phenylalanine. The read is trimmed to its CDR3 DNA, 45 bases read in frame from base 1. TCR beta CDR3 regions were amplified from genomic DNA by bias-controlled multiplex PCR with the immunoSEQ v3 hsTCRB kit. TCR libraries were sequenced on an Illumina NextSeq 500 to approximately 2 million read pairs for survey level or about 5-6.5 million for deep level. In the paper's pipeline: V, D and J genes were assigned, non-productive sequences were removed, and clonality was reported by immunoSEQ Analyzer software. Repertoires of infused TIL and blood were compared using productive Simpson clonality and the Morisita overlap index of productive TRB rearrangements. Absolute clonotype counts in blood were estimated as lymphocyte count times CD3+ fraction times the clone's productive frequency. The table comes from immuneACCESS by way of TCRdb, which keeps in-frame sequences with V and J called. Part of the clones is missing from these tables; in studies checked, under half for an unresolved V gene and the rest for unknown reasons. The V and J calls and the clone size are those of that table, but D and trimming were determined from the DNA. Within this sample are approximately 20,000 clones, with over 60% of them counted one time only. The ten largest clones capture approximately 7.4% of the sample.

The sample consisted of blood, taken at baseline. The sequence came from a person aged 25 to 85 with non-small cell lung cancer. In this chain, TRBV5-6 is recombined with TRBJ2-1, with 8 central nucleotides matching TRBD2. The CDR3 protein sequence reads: CASSLGGRSYNEQFF. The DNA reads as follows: TGTGCCAGCAGCTTGGGCGGGAGGTCCTACAATGAGCAGTTCTTC.